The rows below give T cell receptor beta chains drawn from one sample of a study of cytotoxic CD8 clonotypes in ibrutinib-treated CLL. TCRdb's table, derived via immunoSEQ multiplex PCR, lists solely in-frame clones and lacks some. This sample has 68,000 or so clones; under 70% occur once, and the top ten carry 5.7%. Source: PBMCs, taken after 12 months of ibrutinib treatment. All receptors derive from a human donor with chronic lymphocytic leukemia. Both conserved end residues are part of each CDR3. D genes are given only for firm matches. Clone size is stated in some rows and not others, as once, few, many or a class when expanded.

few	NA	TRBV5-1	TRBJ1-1	CASSLVVNTEAFF	TGCGCCAGCAGCTTGGTGGTGAACACTGAAGCTTTCTTT
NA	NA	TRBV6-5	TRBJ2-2	CASRRGGPGELFF	TGTGCCAGCAGAAGGGGGGGGCCCGGGGAGCTGTTTTTT
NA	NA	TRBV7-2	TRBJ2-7	CASSLAGDHSYEQYF	TGTGCCAGCAGCTTAGCGGGGGACCACTCCTACGAGCAGTACTTC
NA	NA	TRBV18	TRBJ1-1	CASSPTRNTEAFF	TGTGCCAGCTCACCAACTCGGAACACTGAAGCTTTCTTT
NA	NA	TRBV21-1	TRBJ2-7	CASSNGPGDEQYF	TGTGCCAGCAGCAACGGCCCCGGGGACGAGCAGTACTTC
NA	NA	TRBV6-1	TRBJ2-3	CASRRDHTDTQYF	TGTGCCAGCAGAAGGGACCACACAGATACGCAGTATTTT
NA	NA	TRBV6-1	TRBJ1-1	CASGKQGEITEAFF	TGTGCCAGCGGAAAACAGGGAGAAATCACTGAAGCTTTCTTT
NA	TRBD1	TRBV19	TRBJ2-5	CASSSPRQGEETQYF	TGTGCCAGTAGTAGTCCCCGACAGGGGGAAGAGACCCAGTACTTC
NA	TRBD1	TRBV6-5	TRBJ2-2	CASSYNRGNTGELFF	TGTGCCAGCAGTTATAACAGGGGGAACACCGGGGAGCTGTTTTTT
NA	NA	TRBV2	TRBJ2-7	CASQEGVYEQYF	TGTGCCAGCCAGGAGGGGGTGTACGAGCAGTACTTC
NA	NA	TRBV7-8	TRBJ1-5	CASSLSGPGSNQPQHF	TGTGCCAGCAGCTTATCAGGCCCGGGTAGCAATCAGCCCCAGCATTTT
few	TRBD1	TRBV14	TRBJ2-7	CASSQAGTGSEQYF	TGTGCCAGCAGCCAAGCCGGGACAGGGTCCGAGCAGTACTTC
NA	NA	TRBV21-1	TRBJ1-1	CASSKDLGGVRTEAFF	TGTGCCAGCAGCAAAGACCTGGGGGGGGTGAGGACTGAAGCTTTCTTT
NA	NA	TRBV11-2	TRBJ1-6	CASSPHAENSPLHF	TGTGCCAGCAGCCCCCACGCAGAGAATTCACCCCTCCACTTT
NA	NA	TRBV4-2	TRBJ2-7	CASSQQTSIVSYEQYF	TGTGCCAGCAGCCAGCAGACTAGTATCGTTTCTTACGAGCAGTACTTC
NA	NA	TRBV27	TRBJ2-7	CASSLTGIDEQYF	TGTGCCAGCAGTTTAACAGGGATCGACGAGCAGTACTTC
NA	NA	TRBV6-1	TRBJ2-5	CASSESRASIGETQYF	TGTGCCAGCAGTGAAAGCCGGGCCAGTATTGGCGAGACCCAGTACTTC
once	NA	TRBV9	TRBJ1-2	CASSPRGEINYGYTF	TGTGCCAGCAGCCCTCGCGGGGAGATTAACTATGGCTACACCTTC
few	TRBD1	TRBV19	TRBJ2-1	CASNEGQGIGNEQFF	TGTGCCAGTAATGAGGGACAGGGAATTGGGAATGAGCAGTTCTTC
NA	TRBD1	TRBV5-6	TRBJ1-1	CASRRQGLNTEAFF	TGTGCCAGCAGGAGACAGGGTTTGAACACTGAAGCTTTCTTT
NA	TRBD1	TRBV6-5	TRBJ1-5	CASSLGQRNQPQHF	TGTGCCAGCAGCCTGGGACAGAGAAATCAGCCCCAGCATTTT
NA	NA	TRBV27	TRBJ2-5	CASSQGTPPETQYF	TGTGCCAGCAGTCAAGGGACTCCCCCGGAGACCCAGTACTTC
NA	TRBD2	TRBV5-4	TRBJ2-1	CASSTAGLGSHEQFF	TGTGCCAGCAGCACAGCGGGGTTGGGTTCTCATGAGCAGTTCTTC
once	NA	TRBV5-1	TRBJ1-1	CASSLSLFLGNTEAFF	TGCGCCAGCAGCTTGTCTCTTTTCCTCGGGAACACTGAAGCTTTCTTT
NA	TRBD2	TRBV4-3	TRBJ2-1	CASSQVGGEVNEQFF	TGCGCCAGCAGCCAAGTCGGGGGGGAGGTGAATGAGCAGTTCTTC
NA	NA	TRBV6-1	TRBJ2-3	CASSSRESDTQYF	TGTGCCAGCAGTTCCCGGGAATCAGATACGCAGTATTTT
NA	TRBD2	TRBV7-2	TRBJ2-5	CASSPSRGGIGETQYF	TGTGCCAGCAGCCCCTCTCGGGGGGGTATTGGAGAGACCCAGTACTTC